This T cell receptor beta chain was captured by sequencing in a study of cytotoxic CD8 clonotypes in ibrutinib-treated CLL. As for the study in general: The cohort had 10 to 11 relapsed/refractory and approximately 14 treatment-naive patients, 17 to 18 IGHV unmutated.

This clone was seen more than once but under ten times. Antigen specificity is unknown. Depths of 1 in 200,000 to 1 in 1 million T cells were the sequencing target. Sequenced by immunoSEQ multiplex PCR; TCRdb stores in-frame clones only, minus some. The sample carries around 24,000 clones, approximately 80% recorded once. The germline V gene has CDR1 SGDLS and CDR2 YYNGEE. With 4 bases removed from V and 3 bases from J, the gap between germline ends came to 29 bases. The CDR3 contains 19 residues. The study's findings and limits: Sustained-remission and progressing patients diverged in sampling times.

The chain carries TRBV9 and TRBJ2-7, with D perhaps being TRBD1 or TRBD2 (5 bases each). The source of this sequence is a human donor with chronic lymphocytic leukemia. Sequencing used PBMCs, obtained before ibrutinib treatment. CDR3 bases: TGTGCCAGCAGCCACCCTTCGGGGATAGCGAGAAGGGGTGGCTACGAGCAGTACTTC. Amino acids: CASSHPSGIARRGGYEQYF.